Below are 28 T cell receptor beta chains sequenced from a single sample in a study of cytomegalovirus exposure and HLA in healthy donors listed by TCRdb under 2017. Library generation was performed with the immunoSEQ multiplex PCR assay. A mixture of 60 forward primers for TCR Vbeta segments and 13 reverse primers for TCR Jbeta segments was used in the multiplex PCR. Not all clones reach the TCRdb copy of this immuneACCESS table, which keeps in-frame sequences only. Checked studies attribute under half of the gap to unresolved V genes and leave the rest unexplained. The sample profile shows 250,000 or so clones; about 90% of them were found once. The biggest ten clones account for about 1.5% of the sample. The sample taken for sequencing was PBMCs. These receptors were collected from a girl aged 2 to 9 in good health and CMV-seronegative.

V is TRBV7-9 and J is TRBJ2-1, with 14 positions matching TRBD2. V shed 4 bases, J shed 12 bases, and the junction held 14 bases outside the gene matches. The CDR3 spans 17 residues. Germline CDR1 is SEHNR and CDR2 is FQNEAQ (reference sequence). CDR3 coding DNA: TGTGCCAGCAGCTCAGCGGTTGTGGGACTAGCGGGAGATGCGCAGTTCTTC. Translation gives CASSSAVVGLAGDAQFF.

V is TRBV9 and J is TRBJ2-1, with TRBD2 identical over 8 bases. Germline assignment: CDR1 SGDLS and CDR2 YYNGEE. There are 19 residues in the CDR3. V lost 3 bases to trimming and J lost 4 bases; unmatched junction nucleotides: 18. CDR3 DNA sequence: TGTGCCAGCAGCGAGAGGGGGGGGCTAGCGGGCACACCTTACAATGAGCAGTTCTTC. Its translation is CASSERGGLAGTPYNEQFF.

The rearrangement joins TRBV11-2 to TRBJ2-1; 12 bases are shared with TRBD2. The germline gives CDR1 SGHAT, CDR2 FQNNGV. With 5 bases clipped from V and 7 bases from J, the junction kept 12 bases outside the gene matches. This CDR3 spans 17 amino acids. CDR3 loop: CASSGFGGTSGLNEQFF. In DNA form, the CDR3 reads TGTGCCAGCAGCGGATTCGGCGGGACTAGCGGGTTGAATGAGCAGTTCTTC.

The chain uses TRBV21-1 and TRBJ2-2; TRBD2, as called in the table, went unchecked against the DNA. TRBV21-1 is tagged as a pseudogene. This CDR3 comprises 21 residues. The CDR3 DNA is TGTGCCAGCAGCAAAGCGCGCGGGCGGGGGTCGGCGCTAGCGGGAGTATGGGAGCTGTTTTTT. This translates into CASSKARGRGSALAGVWELFF.

The chain recombines TRBV14 with TRBJ1-2, with 7 bases identical to TRBD1. The CDR3 is 13 amino acids. Germline values: CDR1 SGHDN, CDR2 FVKESK. With 4 bases clipped from V and 4 bases from J, the junction kept 3 bases outside the gene matches. The CDR3 protein is CASSLGTVYGYTF. Written as DNA, the CDR3 is TGTGCCAGCAGCCTAGGGACAGTCTATGGCTACACCTTC. The full variable domain, in which reference TRBV14 and TRBJ1-2 provide the parts outside the CDR3, is EAGVTQFPSHSVIEKGQTVTLRCDPISGHDNLYWYRRVMGKEIKFLLHFVKESKQDESGMPNNRFLAERTGGTYSTLKVQPAELEDSGVYFCASSLGTVYGYTFGSGTRLTVV.

The CDR3 is CASSLVVAGGGTTGELFF. CDR3 nucleotide sequence: TGTGCCAGCAGCTTGGTAGTAGCGGGAGGTGGGACCACCGGGGAGCTGTTTTTT. The chain joins TRBV5-4 to TRBJ2-2; TRBD2 matches 10 bases. CDR3 size: 18 residues. Germline V gives CDR1 SGHNT, CDR2 YYREEE (reference sequence). V was pared by 0 bases and J by 4 bases, with 9 bases of the junction left unmatched.

The V call is TRBV19, the J call TRBJ2-7, with a weak D call TRBD1 (6 bases). V was cut by 9 bases and J by 0 bases, with 15 bases left in between. The CDR3 runs to 14 residues. The germline CDR1 and CDR2 sequences are LNHDA and SQIVND (reference sequence). CDR3 DNA sequence: TGTGCCAGCGGTACAGGGTGGGGCTCCTACGAGCAGTACTTC. Translation: CASGTGWGSYEQYF.

This sequence joins TRBV7-6 and TRBJ2-1; TRBD2 matches 8 bases. There are 16 residues in the CDR3. Germline V CDR1 and CDR2: SGHVS, FNYEAQ. The V and J ends lost 5 bases and 4 bases, in that order; junction bases with no gene match: 10. The CDR3 here is CASSGISGRVYNEQFF. For the CDR3, the DNA is TGTGCCAGCAGCGGTATAAGCGGGAGAGTTTACAATGAGCAGTTCTTC.

The gene calls are TRBV5-4 and TRBJ1-1; 7 nucleotides agree with TRBD1. Germline lookup yields CDR1 SGHNT and CDR2 YYREEE (reference sequence). CDR3 length: 15 amino acids. The trim removed 2 bases at V and 1 base at J, leaving 5 bases unmatched. CDR3 protein: CASSFPTGRNTEAFF. The CDR3 region has the DNA TGTGCCAGCAGCTTCCCGACAGGGCGGAACACTGAAGCTTTCTTT.

The chain uses TRBV5-4 and TRBJ2-7; 9 bases fit TRBD1. Germline trimming cut 4 bases from V and 2 bases from J; bases unmatched to any gene: 7. Germline CDR1 is SGHNT and CDR2 is YYREEE (reference sequence). This CDR3 region has 15 residues. The CDR3 sequence is CASSMVGTGPYEQYF. DNA of the CDR3: TGTGCCAGCAGCATGGTCGGGACAGGGCCCTACGAGCAGTACTTC.

The CDR3 reads CASSLWGGPQPQHF. CDR3 bases: TGTGCCAGCAGCTTGTGGGGAGGGCCTCAGCCCCAGCATTTT. J is TRBJ1-5 and V is TRBV5-5; unclear D gene. The length of the CDR3 is 14 residues. Germline V gene data show CDR1 as SGHKS and CDR2 as YYEKEE (reference sequence). V lost 1 base and J lost 6, with 11 bases in between.

The chain combines TRBV5-1 with TRBJ2-1; 7 bases agree with TRBD2. Germline CDR1 reads SGHRS; CDR2 reads YFSETQ. Trimming cost V 3 bases and J 4 bases; bases outside gene matches: 7. The CDR3 contains 15 residues. Written as DNA, the CDR3 is TGCGCCAGCAGCTCCTTAGCGGGCCATTACAATGAGCAGTTCTTC. Protein sequence: CASSSLAGHYNEQFF.

Worth noting for this clone: Other DNA sequences in this specimen translate into the identical CDR3. V usage is TRBV5-1 and J usage is TRBJ1-6, with 7 bases identical to TRBD1. Per the germline V gene, CDR1 is SGHRS and CDR2 is YFSETQ. This CDR3 region has 14 residues. The V segment lost 0 bases and the J segment 6 bases; nucleotides outside the gene matches: 0. The chain's CDR3 is CASSLGTGNSPLHF. The CDR3 coding sequence is TGCGCCAGCAGCTTGGGGACAGGTAATTCACCCCTCCACTTT.

V gene TRBV19 combines with J gene TRBJ2-1; 7 bases are a match to TRBD1. The V gene's germline CDR1 is LNHDA and CDR2 SQIVND (reference sequence). V lost 6 bases and J lost 9; bases outside the gene matches: 14. This CDR3 comprises 15 residues. CDR3 in DNA: TGTGCCAGTAGAACGACAGGGTTAGTAATTAGTGAGCAGTTCTTC. Translating gives CASRTTGLVISEQFF.

This chain connects TRBV5-6 to TRBJ2-1, with D perhaps TRBD2 (6 bases). Looked up from germline, CDR1 is SGHDT and CDR2 is YYEEEE. Trimming took 4 bases from V and 7 from J, leaving 15 bases between them. The CDR3 runs 14 residues. The CDR3 spells CASSPGWGGNEQFF. The CDR3 DNA reads as TGTGCCAGCAGCCCTGGTTGGGGAGGAAATGAGCAGTTCTTC.

CDR3 sequence: CASSLLGAVGELFF. The DNA of the CDR3 is TGTGCCAGCAGCTTACTGGGGGCGGTCGGGGAGCTGTTTTTT. V usage is TRBV5-6 and J usage is TRBJ2-2; possible D gene TRBD1, 6 bases. The V gene lost 2 bases and the J gene lost 7 bases, with 12 bases spanning the gap. Germline V lookup: CDR1 SGHDT, CDR2 YYEEEE. The length of the CDR3 is 14 residues.

V is TRBV7-9 and J is TRBJ1-4; TRBD1 agrees at 7 bases. The CDR3 runs 18 residues. Germline CDR1 reads SEHNR; CDR2 reads FQNEAQ (reference sequence). V lost 7 bases and J lost 5; bases outside the gene matches: 19. CDR3: CASKRTTNLGQRNEKLFF. The CDR3 bases are TGTGCCAGCAAAAGGACCACCAACCTGGGACAGAGAAATGAAAAACTGTTTTTT. Full variable domain (remainder filled in from reference TRBV7-9 and TRBJ1-4): DTGVSQNPRHKITKRGQNVTFRCDPISEHNRLYWYRQTLGQGPEFLTYFQNEAQLEKSRLLSDRFSAERPKGSFSTLEIQRTEQGDSAMYLCASKRTTNLGQRNEKLFFGSGTQLSVL.

V usage is TRBV7-2 and J usage is TRBJ2-1; TRBD2 aligns across 10 bases. V shed 3 bases, J shed 7 bases, and the junction held 9 bases outside the gene matches. Germline CDR1 and CDR2: SGHTA and FQGNSA. This CDR3 spans 16 amino acids. This CDR3 reads CASSFLMSGGVNEQFF. The CDR3 nucleotides read TGTGCCAGCAGCTTTCTTATGAGCGGGGGGGTTAATGAGCAGTTCTTC.

Only one count was recorded for this clone. V is TRBV18 and J is TRBJ2-2; perhaps TRBD1 as D (6 bases). Germline values: CDR1 KGHSH, CDR2 LQKENI. V lost 3 bases, J lost 4 bases, and 12 bases lay in between. This CDR3 region has 15 residues. The CDR3 nucleotides are TGTGCCAGCTCACCCTCAGGGGTCGGCACCGGGGAGCTGTTTTTT. Protein: CASSPSGVGTGELFF.

The gene calls are TRBV5-4 and TRBJ2-5; 8 bases fit TRBD1. V was clipped by 3 bases and J by 4 bases; unmatched bases: 5. The germline V gene has CDR1 SGHNT and CDR2 YYREEE (reference sequence). The CDR3 loop spans 14 amino acids. The CDR3 region is CASSSADRAETQYF. CDR3 nucleotide sequence: TGTGCCAGCAGCTCCGCGGACAGGGCAGAGACCCAGTACTTC.

The rearrangement joins TRBV28 to TRBJ1-4, with a possible D match to TRBD1 (5 bases). CDR3 length: 15 residues. V lost 6 bases and J 0 bases, leaving 11 bases between the germline ends. The germline V gene has CDR1 MDHEN and CDR2 SYDVKM. The DNA of the CDR3 is TGTGCCAGCAGGGGGGGGGTTGCAACTAATGAAAAACTGTTTTTT. This sequence encodes CASRGGVATNEKLFF. The whole variable domain, filled in from reference TRBV28 and TRBJ1-4, reads DVKVTQSSRYLVKRTGEKVFLECVQDMDHENMFWYRQDPGLGLRLIYFSYDVKMKEKGDIPEGYSVSREKKERFSLILESASTNQTSMYLCASRGGVATNEKLFFGSGTQLSVL.

The sample holds one count of this clone. V is TRBV6-6 and J is TRBJ2-1; a weak D match, TRBD2 (5 bases). Trimming stripped 6 bases from V and 5 bases from J, with 14 bases between. Per the germline V gene, CDR1 is MNHNY and CDR2 is SVGAGI (reference sequence). The CDR3 spans 14 residues. CDR3 in amino acids: CASRGAGQNNEQFF. DNA for the CDR3: TGTGCCAGCAGGGGCGCGGGCCAAAACAATGAGCAGTTCTTC.

V and J are TRBV5-6 and TRBJ2-1; 7 nucleotides line up with TRBD1. CDR1 and CDR2 (germline): SGHDT, YYEEEE. This CDR3 spans 14 amino acids. The V and J ends lost 3 bases and 3 bases, in that order; junction bases with no gene match: 3. CDR3 residues: CASSWDSDYNEQFF. In DNA, the CDR3 is TGTGCCAGCAGCTGGGACAGTGACTACAATGAGCAGTTCTTC.

This rearrangement joins TRBV7-8 to TRBJ1-3; D call uncertain. Germline V gene sequence: CDR1 SGHVS, CDR2 FQNEAQ. The CDR3 extends over 14 amino acids. The V end lost 5 bases, the J end lost 8 bases, and 16 bases lay between the germline ends. The CDR3 DNA follows: TGTGCCAGCAGCCCTTCAGGAATTACGGACACCATATATTTT. Translating gives CASSPSGITDTIYF.

The CDR3 coding sequence is TGTGCCAGCAGTGACGCCCCGGGACAGGGAGGCGAAAAACTGTTTTTT. Its protein product is CASSDAPGQGGEKLFF. V and J are TRBV28 and TRBJ1-4; 9 bases align to TRBD1. J lost 8 bases, V lost 5 bases, and 12 bases had no gene match. Germline V CDR1 and CDR2: MDHEN, SYDVKM. The CDR3 spans 16 residues.

The chain recombines TRBV2 with TRBJ2-7; 7 bases agree with TRBD2. CDR1 is SNHLY and CDR2 is FYNNEI in the germline V gene. The CDR3 is 13 amino acids. With V trimmed by 8 bases and J by 3 bases, 7 bases remained unmatched. In DNA, the CDR3 is TGTGCCAGCGTCGGAGCGGGAAACTACGAGCAGTACTTC. The encoded protein is CASVGAGNYEQYF. Filled out from reference TRBV2 and TRBJ2-7, the complete variable domain reads EPEVTQTPSHQVTQMGQEVILRCVPISNHLYFYWYRQILGQKVEFLVSFYNNEISEKSEIFDDQFSVERPDGSNFTLKIRSTKLEDSAMYFCASVGAGNYEQYFGPGTRLTVT.

The rearrangement links TRBV19 to TRBJ1-5; D remains unclear. Trimming shortened V by 5 bases and J by 6 bases, and 5 bases separated the two germline ends. The CDR3 sequence is 11 residues long. Germline V gene sequence: CDR1 LNHDA, CDR2 SQIVND (reference sequence). In DNA, the CDR3 is TGTGCCAGTAGTTCAGGTCAGCCCCAGCATTTT. As protein: CASSSGQPQHF.

The V gene is TRBV30, the J gene TRBJ1-2; the D gene is possibly TRBD1 (5 bases). The V end was cut by 3 bases, the J end by 6 bases, with 14 bases between. From germline, CDR1 is GTSNPN and CDR2 SVGIG (reference sequence). This CDR3 contains 13 residues. The CDR3: CAWSLGGDDGYTF. The CDR3 region has the DNA TGTGCCTGGAGCCTGGGAGGGGATGATGGCTACACCTTC.